This T cell receptor beta chain was captured in a study of control samples from healthy donors and cancer patients. The table came from immunoSEQ multiplex PCR; TCRdb's copy has only in-frame clones and leaves some out. Among about 410,000 clones, around nine tenths were seen once, and the ten largest hold more than 6%. The germline gives CDR1 GTSNPN, CDR2 SVGIG (reference sequence). The CDR3 is made up of 14 amino acids. The ends were cut back, 8 bases at V and 2 bases at J, with 16 bases in the middle. The sequence derives from a man aged 40-49 years with head and neck cancer. Material for sequencing was PBMCs. The V call is TRBV30, the J call TRBJ1-3, with D unclear. Here the CDR3 reads CALLRRGTGNTIYF. In DNA form, the CDR3 reads TGTGCCCTATTAAGACGGGGAACTGGAAACACCATATATTTT.